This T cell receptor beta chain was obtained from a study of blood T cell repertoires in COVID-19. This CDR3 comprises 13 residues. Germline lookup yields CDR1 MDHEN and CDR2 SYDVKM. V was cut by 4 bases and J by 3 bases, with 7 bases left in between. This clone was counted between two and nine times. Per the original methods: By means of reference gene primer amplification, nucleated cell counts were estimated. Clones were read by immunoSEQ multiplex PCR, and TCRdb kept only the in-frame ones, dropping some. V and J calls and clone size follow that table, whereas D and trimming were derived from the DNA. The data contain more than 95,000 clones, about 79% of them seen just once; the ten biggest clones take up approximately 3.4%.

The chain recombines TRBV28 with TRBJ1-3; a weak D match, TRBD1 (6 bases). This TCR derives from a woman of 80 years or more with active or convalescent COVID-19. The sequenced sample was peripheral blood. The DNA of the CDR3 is TGTGCCAGCAGTTGGACAGTTGGAAACACCATATATTTT. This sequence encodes CASSWTVGNTIYF.